This is a list of T cell receptor beta chains from one sample in a study of cytomegalovirus exposure and HLA in healthy donors. Method: immunoSEQ multiplex PCR; TCRdb's copy keeps in-frame clones and lacks some. This sample has 100,000 to 150,000 clones, with around three quarters found just once. Sequenced: PBMCs. These receptors were collected from a woman aged 50 to 60 in good health and CMV-seronegative. Both conserved end residues are trimmed from each CDR3. Clone size, where shown, is once, few, many, or a class for clones that have expanded.

J gene	V gene	clone size	CDR3 protein
TRBJ2-7	TRBV5-4	.	AGGTGGYEQY
TRBJ1-1	TRBV28	.	ASYLSQGANTEAF
TRBJ2-1	TRBV7-8	.	ASSEPAGGGFEQF
TRBJ2-1	TRBV11-1	.	ASSLGLADEQF
TRBJ1-2	TRBV5-1	few	ASSLGGLFDGYT
TRBJ2-7	TRBV11-1	once	ASSLSRGRTVYEQY
TRBJ2-1	TRBV18	.	ASSPSGRAVGEQF
TRBJ1-1	TRBV5-4	.	ASSLVGTPNTEAF
TRBJ2-1	TRBV5-4	.	ASSPSQTGNEQF
TRBJ2-7	TRBV28	.	ASSLGAGVNEQY
TRBJ1-1	TRBV1	.	TSRNGQGENTEAF
TRBJ2-3	TRBV5-1	once	ASSGGSGTDTQY
TRBJ1-1	TRBV10-2	.	ASSELGGNTEAF
TRBJ2-2	TRBV30	.	AWSSGVGGELF
TRBJ1-2	TRBV6-5	.	ASSKTGMGGYT
TRBJ2-1	TRBV9	.	ASSVSEGEQF
TRBJ1-3	TRBV7-9	.	ASSLALGSASGNTIY